The entry below gives a single T cell receptor (beta chain) sequence along with its context. This specimen comes from a study of control samples from healthy donors and cancer patients. After removal of 3 bases from V and 2 bases from J, the junction contained 0 bases not matched to a gene. The CDR3 loop spans 15 amino acids. The germline V gene encodes CDR1 SEHNR and CDR2 FQNEAQ (reference sequence). Clones were sequenced by immunoSEQ multiplex PCR, and TCRdb holds only the in-frame ones, with some missing. This table holds under 200,000 clones, roughly 89% found once. The sequenced sample consisted of blood. The chain links TRBV7-9 to TRBJ2-7, with 14 bases matching TRBD2. The sequence came from a woman between 25 and 40 years old in good health. CDR3 sequence reads: CASSLTSGGAYEQYF. Written as DNA, the CDR3 is TGTGCCAGCAGCTTGACTAGCGGGGGGGCCTACGAGCAGTACTTC.